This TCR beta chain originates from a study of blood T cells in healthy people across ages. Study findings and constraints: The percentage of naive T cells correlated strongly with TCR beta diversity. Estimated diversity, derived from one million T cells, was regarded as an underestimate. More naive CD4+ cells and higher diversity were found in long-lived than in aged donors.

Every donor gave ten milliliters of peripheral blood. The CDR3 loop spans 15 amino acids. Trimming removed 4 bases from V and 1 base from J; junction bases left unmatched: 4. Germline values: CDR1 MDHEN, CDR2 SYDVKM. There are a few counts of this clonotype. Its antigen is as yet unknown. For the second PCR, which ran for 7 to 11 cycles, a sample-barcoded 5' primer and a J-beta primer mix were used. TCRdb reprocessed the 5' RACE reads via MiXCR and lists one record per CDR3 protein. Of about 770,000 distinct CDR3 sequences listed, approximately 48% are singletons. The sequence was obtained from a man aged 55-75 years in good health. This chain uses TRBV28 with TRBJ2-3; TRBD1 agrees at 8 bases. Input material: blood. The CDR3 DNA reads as TGTGCCAGCAGTTCGCCGGGACAGGGCACAGATACGCAGTATTTT. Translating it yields CASSSPGQGTDTQYF.